A selection of T cell receptor beta chains follows, all from one sample in a study of early T cells in non-severe SARS-CoV-2 infection. Each CDR3 protein is one row after TCRdb ran MiXCR on the 5' RACE reads. The data contain approximately 66,000 distinct CDR3 sequences, about 13% of them singletons. The specimen sequenced was whole blood. Receptors originate from an adult who was a healthcare worker with PCR-confirmed SARS-CoV-2 infection or an uninfected control (not recorded which). Both conserved end residues are part of each CDR3. The D gene is left open where the match is weak. Where a row states a size, it is once, few, many or the class of an expanded clone; other rows omit it.

V: TRBV3-1; J: TRBJ1-1; size: few; D: -; DNA: TGTGCCAGCAGCCAAGAGGTCCGGGGGGCAGAAGCTTTCTTT; CDR3: CASSQEVRGAEAFF
V: TRBV12-3/TRBV12-4; J: TRBJ1-2; size: many; D: TRBD1; DNA: TGTGCCAGCAGAAGGACAGGGTTGAGTTTTAACTATGGCTACACCTTC; CDR3: CASRRTGLSFNYGYTF
V: TRBV12-3/TRBV12-4; J: TRBJ2-5; size: many; D: -; DNA: TGTGCCAGCAGTACCCGCCAAGAGACCCAGTACTTC; CDR3: CASSTRQETQYF
V: TRBV28; J: TRBJ2-2; size: -; D: -; DNA: TGTGCCAGCAGTTTCAGGGGAACGATCACCGGGGAGCTGTTTTTT; CDR3: CASSFRGTITGELFF
V: TRBV4-1; J: TRBJ2-3; size: -; D: TRBD1; DNA: TGCGCCAGCAGCCAAGGGACAGGGGGGGATACGCAGTATTTT; CDR3: CASSQGTGGDTQYF
V: TRBV5-4; J: TRBJ2-1; size: -; D: -; DNA: TGTGCCAGCAGCTTGCAGGGAACTGAGCAGTTCTTC; CDR3: CASSLQGTEQFF
V: TRBV19; J: TRBJ2-6; size: few; D: -; DNA: TGTGCCAGTAGAGGACCTGCCTCTGGGGCCAACGTCCTGACTTTC; CDR3: CASRGPASGANVLTF
V: TRBV20-1; J: TRBJ2-7; size: few; D: TRBD2; DNA: TGCAGTGCTAGAAAACCGGGACTACGATACGAGCAGTACTTC; CDR3: CSARKPGLRYEQYF
V: TRBV3-1; J: TRBJ2-1; size: -; D: TRBD2; DNA: TGTGCCAGCAGCCAAGTCCCCCCCAGCGGGGGTTACTCCTACAATGAGCAGTTCTTC; CDR3: CASSQVPPSGGYSYNEQFF
V: TRBV12-3/TRBV12-4; J: TRBJ2-3; size: few; D: -; DNA: TGTGCCAGCAGTTTAATGCCAGGATACACAGATACGCAGTATTTT; CDR3: CASSLMPGYTDTQYF
V: TRBV2; J: TRBJ2-1; size: -; D: -; DNA: TGTGCCAGCGAAGGGGATAGGGACTACAATGAGCAGTTCTTC; CDR3: CASEGDRDYNEQFF
V: TRBV3-1; J: TRBJ1-1; size: -; D: -; DNA: TGTGCCAGCAGCCAAGGTACGAGGTGGAACACTGAAGCTTTCTTT; CDR3: CASSQGTRWNTEAFF
V: TRBV3-1; J: TRBJ2-1; size: few; D: TRBD2; DNA: TGTGCCAGCGGGAGGGTAAATGAGCAGTTCTTC; CDR3: CASGRVNEQFF
V: TRBV20-1; J: TRBJ2-3; size: many; D: -; DNA: TGCAGTGCCCAGGGCGGCGGCACAGATACGCAGTATTTT; CDR3: CSAQGGGTDTQYF
V: TRBV12-3/TRBV12-4; J: TRBJ2-7; size: many; D: -; DNA: TGTGCCAGCAGTTTTTCCCCGTCCGCCGGTAACTGGGAGCAGTACTTC; CDR3: CASSFSPSAGNWEQYF
V: TRBV7-9; J: TRBJ2-5; size: many; D: TRBD1; DNA: TGTGCCAGCAGCTACGCCGGGACAGGGAAAGAGACCCAGTACTTC; CDR3: CASSYAGTGKETQYF
V: TRBV18; J: TRBJ1-1; size: few; D: -; DNA: TGTGCCAGCTCGAGGGAGCCTAACACTGAAGCTTTCTTT; CDR3: CASSREPNTEAFF
V: TRBV11-3; J: TRBJ2-1; size: many; D: -; DNA: TGTGCCAGCAGCTCGGACGGACACAATGAGCAGTTCTTC; CDR3: CASSSDGHNEQFF
V: TRBV27; J: TRBJ2-7; size: -; D: -; DNA: TGTGCCAGCAGTAATGGGCCAACCTACGAGCAGTACTTC; CDR3: CASSNGPTYEQYF
V: TRBV29-1; J: TRBJ2-7; size: once; D: -; DNA: TGCAGCGTTTACGAGGGCAGGCCTTCCTACGAGCAGTACTTC; CDR3: CSVYEGRPSYEQYF
V: TRBV30; J: TRBJ1-1; size: -; D: -; DNA: TGTGCCTGGTCGAGCTTCATGAACACTGAAGCTTTCTTT; CDR3: CAWSSFMNTEAFF
V: TRBV5-1; J: TRBJ2-3; size: many; D: TRBD2; DNA: TGCGCCAGCAGCTGGGGACTAGCGGGCACAGATACGCAGTATTTT; CDR3: CASSWGLAGTDTQYF
V: TRBV5-1; J: TRBJ2-3; size: few; D: -; DNA: TGCGCCAGCAGCTTGGAGTTGGCAGATACGCAGTATTTT; CDR3: CASSLELADTQYF
V: TRBV15; J: TRBJ1-1; size: many; D: -; DNA: TGTGCCACCAGCAGAAACAGAAACCCGAACACTGAAGCTTTCTTT; CDR3: CATSRNRNPNTEAFF
V: TRBV14; J: TRBJ2-1; size: few; D: -; DNA: TGTGCCAGCAGCCAAGCTTACCGGGGATCTTACAATGAGCAGTTCTTC; CDR3: CASSQAYRGSYNEQFF
V: TRBV7-2; J: TRBJ1-2; size: -; D: -; DNA: TGTGCCAGCAGCTTTCGGATAGCCAGTAACTATGGCTACACCTTC; CDR3: CASSFRIASNYGYTF
V: TRBV20-1; J: TRBJ2-3; size: many; D: TRBD2; DNA: TGCAGTGCTAGAGCGCTAACTAGCGCTAGCACAGATACGCAGTATTTT; CDR3: CSARALTSASTDTQYF